This T cell receptor (beta chain) was observed in a study of T cell responses to AZD1222 COVID-19 vaccine. Points from the study as a whole: White British donors predominated, females outnumbered males, and clonal diversity was possibly underestimated. Repertoires were sampled only after the peak T cell response. Breadth and depth of Spike-specific TCRs rose after two AZD1222 doses.

For this clone: Its antigen remains unidentified.

V lost 4 bases to trimming and J lost 4 bases, with 17 bases between them. Germline lookup yields CDR1 SGHNT and CDR2 YYREEE (reference sequence). This CDR3 region has 15 residues. Sequencing was performed with immunoSEQ multiplex PCR; in TCRdb, only in-frame clones are kept and a portion is missing. The table includes 70,000 to 95,000 clones, around 81% detected once. The input for sequencing was peripheral blood, taken on day 0 of AZD1222 vaccination. The gene calls are TRBV5-4 and TRBJ1-2, with D possibly being TRBD1 (5 bases). This TCR came from an adult in good health. The CDR3 DNA reads as TGTGCCAGCAGCCCGAAAGGGACCCCTGGCTATGGCTACACCTTC. Amino acid sequence: CASSPKGTPGYGYTF. Complete variable domain (other parts from reference TRBV5-4 and TRBJ1-2): ETGVTQSPTHLIKTRGQQVTLRCSSQSGHNTVSWYQQALGQGPQFIFQYYREEENGRGNFPPRFSGLQFPNYSSELNVNALELDDSALYLCASSPKGTPGYGYTFGSGTRLTVV.